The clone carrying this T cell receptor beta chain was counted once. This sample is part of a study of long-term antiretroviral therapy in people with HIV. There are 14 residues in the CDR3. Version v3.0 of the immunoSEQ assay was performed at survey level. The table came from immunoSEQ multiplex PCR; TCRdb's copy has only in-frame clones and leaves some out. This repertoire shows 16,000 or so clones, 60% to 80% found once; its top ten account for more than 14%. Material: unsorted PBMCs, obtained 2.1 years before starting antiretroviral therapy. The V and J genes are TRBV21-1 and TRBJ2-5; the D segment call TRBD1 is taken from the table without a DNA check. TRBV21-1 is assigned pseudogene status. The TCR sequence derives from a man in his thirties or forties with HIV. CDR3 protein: CASSKTGGLETQYF. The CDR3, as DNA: TGTGCCAGCAGCAAGACAGGGGGCCTGGAGACCCAGTACTTC.